The T cell receptor beta chain under discussion was sequenced for a study of OX40 agonist ivuxolimab in advanced cancers. The CDR3 has 17 residues. V was shortened by 0 bases and J by 4 bases, with 15 bases between the two germline ends. In germline, CDR1 is SGHAT, CDR2 FQNNGV. Here immunoSEQ multiplex PCR was the method, and the copy in TCRdb shows in-frame clones only, minus some. The data contain 77,000 or so clones, 88% of them singletons. The TCR was taken from an adult with an advanced solid tumor such as melanoma, head and neck, liver or kidney cancer. Sample: CD4+ or CD8+ T cells sorted from blood, taken in a trial of the OX40 agonist ivuxolimab. The V gene is TRBV11-2, the J gene TRBJ2-2; tentatively, D is TRBD2 (6 bases). The CDR3 DNA reads as TGTGCCAGCAGCTTAGATAACGAAGGGAGGCCCACCGGGGAGCTGTTTTTT. It encodes CASSLDNEGRPTGELFF.